The rows below give T cell receptor beta chains drawn from one sample of a study of OX40 agonist ivuxolimab in advanced cancers. Profiling relied on immunoSEQ multiplex PCR, and the TCRdb table lists in-frame clones only, not all of them. Of under 40,000 clones in the sample, over 80% were seen once. The sample here was CD4+ or CD8+ T cells sorted from blood, taken in a trial of the OX40 agonist ivuxolimab. The receptors originated from an adult with an advanced solid tumor such as melanoma, head and neck, liver or kidney cancer. Each CDR3 is given without its conserved first and last residue.

V,CDR3
TRBV14,ASSAQGAGSNTEAF
TRBV27,ATVGGRAYNEQF
TRBV18,ASSRKETQY
TRBV5-1,ASSRGHGSNEQY
TRBV5-4,ASSNTDIYGYT
TRBV18,ASSPGLARHTGELF
TRBV6-6,ASSYFPGLVSYEQY
TRBV5-5,ASSQGLSGYEQY
TRBV6-4,ARDEGLETQY
TRBV6-5,ASSRDRDNEQF
TRBV28,ASKRQDHKQY
TRBV7-2,ASSLKWGTGEVVTEAF
TRBV6-1,ASRDDRGAPVLF
TRBV29-1,SVEGEGSYEQY
TRBV7-7,ASSLLGTASDEQF
TRBV9,ASSVVSGHEQY
TRBV11-2,ASSYPRDRAGNTIY
TRBV10-2,ASSDPTSGSSGQF
TRBV6-5,ASTQDRGRGELF
TRBV11-3,ASSPRQGSYEQY
TRBV29-1,SVREFRTDTQY
TRBV2,ASSDITSADAYEQY
TRBV2,ASSRRTSEQY
TRBV4-2,ASSQLSGNTEAF
TRBV5-7,ASSMTGQETQY
TRBV27,ASSWGTSGGYEQY
TRBV6-1,ASSEAGRGAYQPQH
TRBV6-6,ASRRQGAGYGYT
TRBV5-1,ASSQPGSRETQY
TRBV5-1,ASSSTTGAYEQY
TRBV19,ASTAGGTYEQY
TRBV5-1,ASSQGTESSGNTIY
TRBV27,ASSLSYPPGVQY
TRBV28,ASSSPTSPRGDTQY
TRBV7-2,ASSFGGGNTDTQY
TRBV9,ASSALGVAGVSEQY
TRBV27,ASTRKAGGYNEQF
TRBV20-1,SASSMETQY
TRBV19,ASSSLGGGSNNEQF
TRBV7-8,ASSLVSGAQH
TRBV7-6,ASSLTSGSTQY
TRBV11-2,ASSWARTGGTEAF
TRBV5-4,ASSLQKDTQY
TRBV9,ASSVDLAKNIQY
TRBV6-1,ASSVTANTEAF
TRBV11-3,ASSLGTGDEQY
TRBV19,ASSTRVGYEQY
TRBV5-1,ASSFGQGGNFYNSPLH
TRBV19,ASSMGNNQPQH
TRBV6-5,ASSRTGVSSYEQY
TRBV5-4,ASSWDVNEKLF
TRBV6-1,ASGSWGTSYT
TRBV19,ASSMVWMPGQVKNNEQF